This is a list of T cell receptor beta chains from one sample in a study of shared clonotypes between healthy human individuals. Sequencing was performed with immunoSEQ multiplex PCR; in TCRdb, only in-frame clones are kept and a portion is missing. The data show around 2,000,000 clones, less than 95% seen once. Sequencing was performed on naive CD8+ T cells sorted from blood. The receptors stem from a man aged 18-30 years in good health. Each CDR3 is given with its conserved first and last residue. The D gene is left open where the match is weak. A row's size may be missing; if present it is once, few, many or a size class.

NA	NA	TRBV2	TRBJ2-7	13	TGTGCCAGCTGGGGGGCCGATCGGTACGAGCAGTACTTC	CASWGADRYEQYF
NA	NA	TRBV29-1	TRBJ1-1	11	TGCAGCGTAGACAGGAACACTGAAGCTTTCTTT	CSVDRNTEAFF
NA	NA	TRBV4-1	TRBJ2-1	14	TGCGCCAGCAGCCAAGTGGCGGCAAACAATGAGCAGTTCTTC	CASSQVAANNEQFF
NA	NA	TRBV19	TRBJ2-7	14	TGTGCCAGTAGCCCCCACGCCGGGATTTACGAGCAGTACTTC	CASSPHAGIYEQYF
NA	NA	TRBV19	TRBJ2-3	15	TGTGCCAGTAGTATCGGCGCAGCACGCACAGATACGCAGTATTTT	CASSIGAARTDTQYF
NA	NA	TRBV19	TRBJ2-7	15	TGTGCCAGTAGTATTTCATCAGGGGACTCCTACGAGCAGTACTTC	CASSISSGDSYEQYF
once	NA	TRBV5-6	TRBJ1-2	13	TGTGCCAGCAGCTTGGTAACAGCTTATGGCTACACCTTC	CASSLVTAYGYTF
NA	NA	TRBV29-1	TRBJ2-3	13	TGCAGCGTCATGACCAGCTACCCAGATACGCAGTATTTT	CSVMTSYPDTQYF
once	NA	TRBV9	TRBJ1-1	12	TGTGCCAGCAGCCTTTCAGGCACTGAAGCTTTCTTT	CASSLSGTEAFF
once	NA	TRBV19	TRBJ1-5	15	TGTGCCAGTAGTATAGGTCTCCTCAGCAATCAGCCCCAGCATTTT	CASSIGLLSNQPQHF
NA	NA	TRBV10-3	TRBJ1-5	15	TGTGCCATCAGCCTCAGTTCGGGGTTCGATCAGCCCCAGCATTTT	CAISLSSGFDQPQHF
NA	NA	TRBV5-4	TRBJ2-5	14	TGTGCCAGCAGCGGAGGACTAAACCAAGAGACCCAGTACTTC	CASSGGLNQETQYF
NA	NA	TRBV9	TRBJ2-3	14	TGTGCCAGCAACCTAGGGGGGGTCACAGATACGCAGTATTTT	CASNLGGVTDTQYF
NA	NA	TRBV10-1	TRBJ2-3	14	TGCGCCAGCAGTGATGGCGGCGCCACAGATACGCAGTATTTT	CASSDGGATDTQYF
NA	NA	TRBV5-1	TRBJ2-1	17	TGCGCCAGCAGCCAATGGATTGCGCCCAGCTCCTACAATGAGCAGTTCTTC	CASSQWIAPSSYNEQFF
NA	NA	TRBV19	TRBJ2-1	16	TGTGCCAGTAGTATGCGGGGACCAGGGGCACCCAATGAGCAGTTCTTC	CASSMRGPGAPNEQFF
NA	NA	TRBV27	TRBJ1-4	14	TGTGCCAGCAGTTTGGGGGGGCAAGGACGAAAACTGTTTTTT	CASSLGGQGRKLFF
NA	TRBD1	TRBV29-1	TRBJ1-1	13	TGCAGCGTGGGGACAGCGCAGAACACTGAAGCTTTCTTT	CSVGTAQNTEAFF
NA	TRBD1	TRBV6-5	TRBJ1-4	14	TGTGCCAGCAGTATAGGACAGGGGAGCGAAAAACTGTTTTTT	CASSIGQGSEKLFF
NA	NA	TRBV28	TRBJ2-3	15	TGTGCCAGCAGTAGAGGCCAATCGGCGGTGGATACGCAGTATTTT	CASSRGQSAVDTQYF
NA	NA	TRBV11-2	TRBJ2-2	14	TGTGCCAGCAGATACCCCGAGGGGCCCTGGGAGCTGTTTTTT	CASRYPEGPWELFF
once	NA	TRBV30	TRBJ1-4	14	TGTGCCTGGAGTGTAGGGGGGTTCGGCGAAAAACTGTTTTTT	CAWSVGGFGEKLFF
once	NA	TRBV2	TRBJ1-1	15	TGTGCCAGCAGTGAAGCGCATCTGGGCGACACTGAAGCTTTCTTT	CASSEAHLGDTEAFF
NA	NA	TRBV7-9	TRBJ1-4	14	TGTGCCAGCAGCCCGCCGGGCAGAGGGGAAAAACTGTTTTTT	CASSPPGRGEKLFF
NA	TRBD1	TRBV10-1	TRBJ2-7	14	TGCGCCAGCAGCCAGGACAGGGGCAGCGACGAGCAGTACTTC	CASSQDRGSDEQYF
NA	TRBD1	TRBV6-5	TRBJ2-7	14	TGTGCCAGCAGTTACGAACAGGGGAAGAGCGAGCAGTACTTC	CASSYEQGKSEQYF
NA	NA	TRBV2	TRBJ1-2	14	TGTGCCAGCACCATCACAGACTTAGGAGTGAGCTACACCTTC	CASTITDLGVSYTF
once	NA	TRBV19	TRBJ1-1	16	TGTGCCAGTAGTATCATAAGGGAAGGTTTGAACACTGAAGCTTTCTTT	CASSIIREGLNTEAFF
NA	TRBD1	TRBV6-6	TRBJ1-5	14	TGTGCCAGCATGCCAGGGGGAACCAATCAGCCCCAGCATTTT	CASMPGGTNQPQHF
NA	NA	TRBV7-2	TRBJ2-1	13	TGTGCCAGCAGCTTAGCTAGTAGCGGTGAGCAGTTCTTC	CASSLASSGEQFF
NA	NA	TRBV25-1	TRBJ2-7	12	TGTGCCAGCAGTTGGTCGGCCTACGAGCAGTACTTC	CASSWSAYEQYF
NA	NA	TRBV4-1	TRBJ1-2	17	TGCGCCAGCAGCCAAGGGCCCAGTGCCCGAACCCTCTATGGCTACACCTTC	CASSQGPSARTLYGYTF
NA	TRBD2	TRBV9	TRBJ2-7	15	TGTGCCAGCAGCGTAGCCAGCGGGGAATCCTACGAGCAGTACTTC	CASSVASGESYEQYF
NA	NA	TRBV4-1	TRBJ1-4	15	TGCGCCAGCAGTGGGGCAGCCGCAACTAATGAAAAACTGTTTTTT	CASSGAAATNEKLFF
NA	NA	TRBV14	TRBJ2-4	15	TGTGCCAGCAGCCAAGAAGGGGTAGCCAAAAACATTCAGTACTTC	CASSQEGVAKNIQYF
once	TRBD2	TRBV29-1	TRBJ2-1	14	TGCAGCGTTGTGACTAGCGGGCCGTACAATGAGCAGTTCTTC	CSVVTSGPYNEQFF
NA	TRBD1	TRBV5-1	TRBJ2-7	15	TGCGCCAGCAGCTTGACCGGGACAGGGACCTACGAGCAGTACTTC	CASSLTGTGTYEQYF
NA	TRBD1	TRBV4-3	TRBJ1-4	15	TGCGCCAGCAGCCAAGATTCGGACAGGGGTGAAAAACTGTTTTTT	CASSQDSDRGEKLFF
NA	NA	TRBV6-6	TRBJ1-3	15	TGTGCCAGCAGCCGCTGGGAAGGGGGGGAAAACACCATATATTTT	CASSRWEGGENTIYF
once	NA	TRBV7-9	TRBJ2-7	14	TGTGCCAGCAGCGCGGCACTTATTAGATACGAGCAGTACTTC	CASSAALIRYEQYF
NA	NA	TRBV27	TRBJ1-2	16	TGTGCCAGCAGTTTATCTGGCGGGGGCGCAGCCTATGGCTACACCTTC	CASSLSGGGAAYGYTF
NA	NA	TRBV5-4	TRBJ1-2	14	TGTGCCAGCAGCTTGGACAGGCAAAACTATGGCTACACCTTC	CASSLDRQNYGYTF
NA	TRBD2	TRBV7-2	TRBJ2-7	15	TGTGCCAGCAGCCGCTTAGGACTAGAGGGCTACGAGCAGTACTTC	CASSRLGLEGYEQYF
NA	NA	TRBV4-1	TRBJ2-7	14	TGCGCCAGCAGCCAAGAGGTCGATCTCGACGAGCAGTACTTC	CASSQEVDLDEQYF
once	TRBD1	TRBV18	TRBJ2-7	13	TGTGCCAGCTCGGGGACAGGCGGCTACGAGCAGTACTTC	CASSGTGGYEQYF
NA	NA	TRBV27	TRBJ2-7	12	TGTGCCAGCAGTTTACTGGGTTCCGAGCAGTACTTC	CASSLLGSEQYF
few	NA	TRBV19	TRBJ1-5	14	TGTGCCAGTAGTATAGATTTGGAGCATCAGCCCCAGCATTTT	CASSIDLEHQPQHF
NA	NA	TRBV21-1	TRBJ1-3	17	TGTGCCAGCAGCATATTGATCACAGGGGAAGCTGGAAACACCATATATTTT	CASSILITGEAGNTIYF
NA	TRBD1	TRBV6-1	TRBJ1-2	14	TGTGCCAGCAGTGAGGAGGGACAGGGCTATGGCTACACCTTC	CASSEEGQGYGYTF
NA	NA	TRBV7-2	TRBJ1-3	14	TGTGCCAGCAACGGACACCACTCTGGAAACACCATATATTTT	CASNGHHSGNTIYF
NA	NA	TRBV30	TRBJ2-7	14	TGTGCCTGGAGTCCCCGTAGTCTGGACTACGAGCAGTACTTC	CAWSPRSLDYEQYF
NA	NA	TRBV9	TRBJ2-3	13	TGTGCCAGCAGCCCGGGGAACACAGATACGCAGTATTTT	CASSPGNTDTQYF
NA	NA	TRBV5-6	TRBJ1-3	15	TGTGCCAGCAGCTTTTCAGGGTTCTCTGGAAACACCATATATTTT	CASSFSGFSGNTIYF
NA	NA	TRBV11-2	TRBJ2-1	10	TGTGCCAGCAGCTTGGATGAGCAGTTCTTC	CASSLDEQFF
NA	NA	TRBV7-6	TRBJ1-1	14	TGTGCCAGCAGCTCTCGGGGCATGAACACTGAAGCTTTCTTT	CASSSRGMNTEAFF